What follows are 18 T cell receptor beta chains derived from one specimen sequenced in a study of shared clonotypes between healthy human individuals. Method: immunoSEQ multiplex PCR; TCRdb's copy keeps in-frame clones and lacks some. The sample includes over 2 million clones, roughly 95% of them seen just once. Naive CD8 cells lacked CD45RO, underwent positive selection for CCR7 and left out terminally differentiated effector memory CD45RA+ cells. Specimen: naive CD8+ T cells sorted from blood. The source is a man aged 18 to 29 in good health.

This sequence joins TRBV27 and TRBJ2-2, with 7 bases aligning to TRBD2. Germline assignment: CDR1 MNHEY and CDR2 SMNVEV (reference sequence). There are 13 residues in the CDR3. Germline trimming cut 6 bases from V and 6 bases from J; bases unmatched to any gene: 4. The DNA of the CDR3 is TGTGCCAGCAGCCAGGGAGGGGCCGGGGAGCTGTTTTTT. Translating gives CASSQGGAGELFF.

This sequence joins TRBV29-1 and TRBJ2-7, with TRBD1 as a possible D gene (6 bases). Germline CDR1 SQVTM, CDR2 ANQGSEA. V was cut by 6 bases and J by 0 bases, with 12 bases left in between. The CDR3 is 13 amino acids. CDR3 loop: CSVMTGLSYEQYF. The CDR3 DNA is TGCAGCGTCATGACAGGCCTCTCCTACGAGCAGTACTTC.

V gene TRBV6-6 combines with J gene TRBJ2-7, with unresolved D. V lost 2 bases and J lost 2, with 13 bases in between. The CDR3 has 15 amino acids. Germline CDR1 and CDR2: MNHNY and SVGAGI (reference sequence). The CDR3 is CASSYEVSFAYEQYF. The CDR3 bases are TGTGCCAGCAGTTACGAGGTCTCTTTTGCCTACGAGCAGTACTTC.

Only one count was recorded for this clone. The chain employs TRBV4-1 and TRBJ2-7; 8 bases are a match to TRBD2. Germline CDR1 reads MGHRA; CDR2 reads YSYEKL. This CDR3 is built from 16 residues. V was pared by 5 bases and J by 2 bases, with 11 bases of the junction left unmatched. The CDR3 loop reads CASSSGGAGATYEQYF. CDR3 DNA: TGCGCCAGCAGCTCGGGTGGAGCGGGGGCCACCTACGAGCAGTACTTC.

This chain connects TRBV7-2 to TRBJ2-2; 7 positions agree with TRBD2. Germline V gene data show CDR1 as SGHTA and CDR2 as FQGNSA. The CDR3 totals 15 residues. V shed 3 bases and J 2 bases; nucleotides not matched to a gene: 3. CDR3 bases: TGTGCCAGCAGCTTTGGCGGGAGAAACACCGGGGAGCTGTTTTTT. Encoded protein: CASSFGGRNTGELFF.

This rearrangement joins TRBV5-4 to TRBJ2-5, with 9 bases fitting TRBD1. The V gene's germline CDR1 is SGHNT and CDR2 YYREEE (reference sequence). V was clipped by 7 bases and J by 5 bases; unmatched bases: 3. There are 12 residues in the CDR3. Written as DNA, the CDR3 is TGTGCCAGCGGGACAGGGAGGGAGACCCAGTACTTC. Translated, it gives CASGTGRETQYF. The full variable domain, in which reference TRBV5-4 and TRBJ2-5 provide the parts outside the CDR3, is ETGVTQSPTHLIKTRGQQVTLRCSSQSGHNTVSWYQQALGQGPQFIFQYYREEENGRGNFPPRFSGLQFPNYSSELNVNALELDDSALYLCASGTGRETQYFGPGTRLLVL.

As for this clone: The same CDR3 can be traced to other DNA sequences in this sample. V and J are TRBV19 and TRBJ1-2; no reliable D call. The CDR3 runs 13 residues. CDR1 is LNHDA and CDR2 is SQIVND in the germline V gene (reference sequence). V was cut by 1 base and J by 3 bases, with 6 bases left in between. This chain's CDR3 is CASSIGTDYGYTF. The CDR3 bases are TGTGCCAGTAGTATAGGGACGGACTATGGCTACACCTTC.

The CDR3 nucleotides read TGTGCCATCACTAGTGCGTCCTACAATGAGCAGTTCTTC. Protein: CAITSASYNEQFF. This sequence joins TRBV10-3 and TRBJ2-1; D not certain. The CDR3 consists of 13 residues. The germline V gene has CDR1 ENHRY and CDR2 SYGVKD. Trimming shortened V by 7 bases and J by 1 base, and 8 bases separated the two germline ends.

The rearrangement joins TRBV4-2 to TRBJ1-2; perhaps TRBD1 as D (6 bases). Trimming removed 0 bases from V and 5 bases from J, with 10 bases in between. The CDR3 runs 14 residues. Germline V gene data show CDR1 as LGHNA and CDR2 as YNFKEQ. The CDR3 region is CASSQERTDYGYTF. CDR3 nucleotide sequence: TGTGCCAGCAGCCAAGAAAGGACAGATTATGGCTACACCTTC.

The rearrangement joins TRBV11-2 to TRBJ2-7; D ambiguous. The length of the CDR3 is 15 residues. V lost 0 bases and J 3 bases, leaving 12 bases between the germline ends. Germline V CDR1 and CDR2: SGHAT, FQNNGV. CDR3 DNA sequence: TGTGCCAGCAGCTTAGAGGTCAGGACCAACTACGAGCAGTACTTC. Amino acid sequence: CASSLEVRTNYEQYF.

This chain's CDR3 is CASSLWTSGEGETQYF. The DNA of the CDR3 is TGTGCCAGCAGCTTATGGACTAGCGGGGAGGGAGAGACCCAGTACTTC. The chain joins TRBV7-6 to TRBJ2-5; TRBD2 aligns across 12 bases. Germline CDR1 SGHVS, CDR2 FNYEAQ. V lost 2 bases, J lost 4 bases, and 5 bases stayed unmatched. There are 16 residues in the CDR3.

In this sample, this clone turned up a few times. This specimen includes other DNA sequences encoding the same CDR3. The chain links TRBV6-5 to TRBJ1-1; D is unresolved. Germline V gene lookup returns CDR1 MNHEY and CDR2 SVGAGI. V dropped 0 bases and J dropped 3 bases, with 5 bases sitting between them. This CDR3 spans 13 amino acids. CDR3 amino acids: CASSYSGYTEAFF. CDR3 DNA: TGTGCCAGCAGTTACTCGGGGTACACTGAAGCTTTCTTT.

The chain uses TRBV10-2 and TRBJ2-7; a possible D gene is TRBD1 (5 bases). With 2 bases removed from V and 5 bases from J, the gap between germline ends came to 13 bases. This CDR3 has 14 residues. Germline V gene data show CDR1 as WSHSY and CDR2 as SAAADI. This CDR3 reads CASSEDVEGDEQYF. CDR3 bases: TGCGCCAGCAGTGAGGACGTAGAAGGGGACGAGCAGTACTTC.

This chain joins TRBV19 and TRBJ2-5, with D unresolved. The germline V and J ends were trimmed by 8 bases and 3 bases, with 13 bases remaining between them. Per the germline V gene, CDR1 is LNHDA and CDR2 is SQIVND (reference sequence). This CDR3 has 13 amino acids. The CDR3 DNA follows: TGTGCCAGTCGGGCCCAGGTAGAAGAGACCCAGTACTTC. It translates to CASRAQVEETQYF.

DNA of the CDR3: TGTGCCAGCAGATTGGTACAGCATGAAGCTTTCTTT. It specifies CASRLVQHEAFF. The J gene is TRBJ1-1, the V gene TRBV2; D remains unclear. The V and J ends lost 6 bases and 7 bases respectively, with 12 bases between them. The CDR3 totals 12 residues. Looked up from germline, CDR1 is SNHLY and CDR2 is FYNNEI.

V and J are TRBV9 and TRBJ2-7, with a possible D match to TRBD1 (5 bases). The CDR3 runs to 16 residues. The V gene's germline CDR1 is SGDLS and CDR2 YYNGEE. The V and J ends lost 0 bases and 3 bases respectively, with 16 bases between them. The DNA for the CDR3 is TGTGCCAGCAGCGTAGTGGGGCTCCGAAATGACTACGAGCAGTACTTC. Its translation is CASSVVGLRNDYEQYF. Complete variable domain (other parts from reference TRBV9 and TRBJ2-7): DSGVTQTPKHLITATGQRVTLRCSPRSGDLSVYWYQQSLDQGLQFLIQYYNGEERAKGNILERFSAQQFPDLHSELNLSSLELGDSALYFCASSVVGLRNDYEQYFGPGTRLTVT.

The CDR3 DNA follows: TGTGCCAGCAGTGAGTGGACAGACTCTTACAATGAGCAGTTCTTC. Protein product: CASSEWTDSYNEQFF. The V call is TRBV6-1, the J call TRBJ2-1, with D tentatively TRBD1 (6 bases). The V gene lost 3 bases and the J gene lost 4 bases, with 13 bases spanning the gap. This CDR3 is built from 15 residues. Germline lookup yields CDR1 MNHNS and CDR2 SASEGT.

The chain links TRBV6-6 to TRBJ2-7; D unresolved. Germline lookup yields CDR1 MNHNY and CDR2 SVGAGI (reference sequence). The CDR3 is made up of 14 amino acids. Between the trimmed V and J ends, which lost 6 bases and 0 bases, there was a span of 12 bases. The CDR3 sequence is CASSPADLSYEQYF. CDR3 sequence (DNA): TGTGCCAGCAGCCCCGCGGACCTCTCCTACGAGCAGTACTTC.